The 24 T cell receptor beta chains reported below all come from one sample, sequenced in a study of STAT5B mutations in CD4+ large granular lymphocyte leukemia. Here immunoSEQ multiplex PCR was the method, and the copy in TCRdb shows in-frame clones only, minus some. The sample comprises a few thousand clones, about 75% of which are singletons, and 70% to 75% rests with the top ten. Sequenced material: PBMCs. These TCRs come from a man aged 55 to 70 with CD4+ T-cell large granular lymphocyte leukemia.

This clone has just one count. J is TRBJ2-7 and V is TRBV2, with D possibly TRBD2 on 6 matching bases. Between the trimmed V and J ends, which lost 1 base and 2 bases, there was a span of 9 bases. This CDR3 comprises 14 residues. CDR1 and CDR2 from the germline V gene are SNHLY and FYNNEI. The CDR3 DNA sequence: TGTGCCAGCAGTGAAGGGGGGGACCCCTACGAGCAGTACTTC. The encoded protein is CASSEGGDPYEQYF.

The sample holds one count of this clone. The chain combines TRBV7-8 with TRBJ2-7, with no clear D. Trimming shortened V by 7 bases and J by 3 bases, and 16 bases separated the two germline ends. This CDR3 spans 14 amino acids. CDR1 and CDR2 from the germline V gene are SGHVS and FQNEAQ. CDR3 nucleotides: TGTGCCAGCAAAAACACAGACGATGTCTACGAGCAGTACTTC. Its translation: CASKNTDDVYEQYF.

The gene calls are TRBV5-6 and TRBJ2-5, with D uncertain. The J call is in doubt because the DNA end fits TRBJ2-7 better. The CDR3 runs 11 residues. CDR1 and CDR2 (germline): SGHDT, YYEEEE. CDR3 residues: CASSTLSEQYF. CDR3 sequence (DNA): TGTGCCAGCAGCACGTTAAGCGAGCAGTACTTC.

This clone appeared a single time. The rearrangement joins TRBV2 to TRBJ2-3; perhaps TRBD1 as D (5 bases). The germline CDR1 and CDR2 sequences are SNHLY and FYNNEI. The CDR3 runs 13 residues. With 8 bases removed from V and 4 bases from J, the gap between germline ends came to 13 bases. DNA for the CDR3: TGTGCCAGCGAAAGGCAGGGCCCAGATACGCAGTATTTT. This codes for CASERQGPDTQYF.

V usage is TRBV5-5 and J usage is TRBJ2-2, with D unresolved. CDR3 length equals 13 residues. Per germline, CDR1 SGHKS and CDR2 YYEKEE (reference sequence). The V gene lost 1 base and the J gene lost 7 bases, with 8 bases spanning the gap. The chain's CDR3 is CASSLSPNGELFF. The DNA of the CDR3 is TGTGCCAGCAGCTTGTCCCCCAACGGGGAGCTGTTTTTT.

By sample share, this clone is large. The chain carries TRBV2 and TRBJ1-1; possible D gene TRBD1, 5 bases. Trimming cost V 7 bases and J 3 bases, with 18 bases left between them. Germline CDR1 reads SNHLY; CDR2 reads FYNNEI. The CDR3 consists of 15 residues. The CDR3 nucleotides are TGTGCCAGCACCGCTTGGGGCACCCCGGACACTGAAGCTTTCTTT. Protein product: CASTAWGTPDTEAFF.

The rearrangement joins TRBV25-1 to TRBJ1-6, with TRBD1 matching 9 bases. CDR1 and CDR2 (germline): MGHDK, SYGVNS. CDR3 length: 14 amino acids. Trimming at V came to 4 bases and at J to 8 bases, leaving 3 bases not matched to a gene. CDR3 sequence: CASSVRTGDSPLHF. CDR3 nucleotides: TGTGCCAGCAGTGTCAGGACAGGGGATTCACCCCTCCACTTT.

The CDR3 sequence: CATRRDGNQPQHF. DNA of the CDR3: TGTGCCACCAGAAGGGATGGCAATCAGCCCCAGCATTTT. This sequence joins TRBV10-3 and TRBJ1-5; no clear D. V lost 10 bases and J lost 2, with 12 bases in between. Germline V gene lookup returns CDR1 ENHRY and CDR2 SYGVKD. The CDR3 extends over 13 amino acids.

CDR3 sequence (DNA): TGTGCCAGCAGCGTAGGGGACACTTATGAAAAACTGTTTTTT. Protein sequence: CASSVGDTYEKLFF. The chain carries TRBV9 and TRBJ1-4; a possible D gene is TRBD1 (6 bases). Germline CDR1 and CDR2: SGDLS and YYNGEE. The CDR3 covers 14 residues. The V gene lost 0 bases and the J gene lost 6 bases, with 9 bases spanning the gap.

The V and J genes are TRBV7-8 and TRBJ1-4; D is uncertain. Between the trimmed V and J ends, which lost 5 bases and 0 bases, there was a span of 13 bases. Germline CDR1 reads SGHVS; CDR2 reads FQNEAQ. The length of the CDR3 is 16 residues. The CDR3 DNA reads as TGTGCCAGCAGCGCTGGGAGAGGGTCAACTAATGAAAAACTGTTTTTT. Amino acids: CASSAGRGSTNEKLFF.

This chain links TRBV4-2 with TRBJ1-2; TRBD1 agrees at 9 bases. The V gene's germline CDR1 is LGHNA and CDR2 YNFKEQ. Trimming took 3 bases from V and 7 from J; bases not matched to a gene: 9. The CDR3 length is 15 residues. CDR3 in amino acids: CASSQGQGTPGGYTF. DNA for the CDR3: TGTGCCAGCAGCCAGGGACAGGGTACCCCCGGTGGCTACACCTTC.

V is TRBV1 and J is TRBJ2-6; the tabulated D call, TRBD2, remains unverified against the DNA. TRBV1 is reported as a pseudogene. The CDR3 is 16 residues long. The CDR3 reads CTSSRNCLSRANVLTF. For the CDR3, the DNA is TGCACCAGCAGCCGAAACTGTTTAAGTCGGGCCAACGTCCTGACTTTC.

This chain connects TRBV7-9 to TRBJ2-5, with 8 bases lining up with TRBD2. J lost 2 bases, V lost 1 base, and 3 bases had no gene match. The CDR3 totals 15 residues. Germline V gives CDR1 SEHNR, CDR2 FQNEAQ (reference sequence). As DNA, the CDR3 is TGTGCCAGCAGCTTAGGGCGGGGGGCTCAAGAGACCCAGTACTTC. It is translated as CASSLGRGAQETQYF.

The chain combines TRBV19 with TRBJ1-4, with 7 bases matching TRBD1. Germline assignment: CDR1 LNHDA and CDR2 SQIVND (reference sequence). This CDR3 is built from 14 residues. The J segment lost 5 bases and the V segment lost 8 bases, leaving 8 bases of the junction unmatched. CDR3 DNA: TGTGCCAGTGGCCAGGGGGTGCCCAATGAAAAACTGTTTTTT. Translating it yields CASGQGVPNEKLFF.

The chain is built from TRBV4-2 and TRBJ2-3; D ambiguous. Germline V gene lookup returns CDR1 LGHNA and CDR2 YNFKEQ. V lost 1 base to trimming and J lost 0 bases, with 5 bases between them. The CDR3 length is 14 residues. The DNA of the CDR3 is TGTGCCAGCAGCCAAGGTGGGAGCACAGATACGCAGTATTTT. It yields the protein CASSQGGSTDTQYF.

This sequence joins TRBV7-9 and TRBJ1-1, with TRBD1 matching over 7 bases. CDR1 is SEHNR, CDR2 FQNEAQ, per germline (reference sequence). The CDR3 is made up of 14 amino acids. Trimming cost V 5 bases and J 6 bases; bases outside gene matches: 9. CDR3: CASSRGGGRPEAFF. In DNA form, the CDR3 reads TGTGCCAGCAGCCGTGGAGGGGGCCGTCCTGAAGCTTTCTTT.

This clone was observed a single time. The rearrangement uses TRBV29-1 and TRBJ2-3; D ambiguous. Germline CDR1 and CDR2: SQVTM and ANQGSEA. The CDR3 extends over 13 amino acids. V was pared by 4 bases and J by 6 bases, with 14 bases between. Here the CDR3 reads CSVVKGLGDTQYF. CDR3 coding DNA: TGCAGCGTTGTCAAAGGCCTGGGGGATACGCAGTATTTT.

The J gene is TRBJ1-5, the V gene TRBV19; tentative D call: TRBD1 (6 bases). This CDR3 is 14 amino acids long. V lost 3 bases and J lost 10, with 16 bases in between. Germline V gene sequence: CDR1 LNHDA, CDR2 SQIVND (reference sequence). CDR3 DNA: TGTGCCAGTAGTATTCGAGGGACATTACATCCCCAGCATTTT. Residues: CASSIRGTLHPQHF.

Comment on this clone: The same CDR3 also results from other DNA sequences found in this sample. The CDR3 reads CSVDRTGRETQYF. CDR3 nucleotides: TGCAGCGTAGACCGGACAGGGCGCGAGACCCAGTACTTC. The V call is TRBV29-1, the J call TRBJ2-5; 8 bases map to TRBD1. The CDR3 is 13 residues long. CDR1 and CDR2 from the germline V gene are SQVTM and ANQGSEA. J lost 5 bases, V lost 6 bases, and 8 bases had no gene match.

V and J are TRBV7-9 and TRBJ1-2, with TRBD1 as a possible D gene (5 bases). The germline V and J ends were trimmed by 1 base and 1 base, with 10 bases remaining between them. The germline gives CDR1 SEHNR, CDR2 FQNEAQ (reference sequence). This CDR3 has 15 amino acids. For the CDR3, the DNA is TGTGCCAGCAGCTTAGTGGGACCGCTTAACTATGGCTACACCTTC. This gives the protein CASSLVGPLNYGYTF.

This clone is medium-sized by share. The V and J genes are TRBV13 and TRBJ1-6, with a weak D call TRBD1 (5 bases). V was trimmed by 6 bases and J by 7 bases, leaving 16 bases between them. From germline, CDR1 is PRHDT and CDR2 FYEKMQ (reference sequence). This CDR3 is built from 15 residues. DNA for the CDR3: TGTGCCAGCAGTAGCACTGGGGGTAGCAATTCACCCCTCCACTTT. It codes for CASSSTGGSNSPLHF. Combining the CDR3 with reference TRBV13 and TRBJ1-6 gives the whole variable domain AAGVIQSPRHLIKEKRETATLKCYPIPRHDTVYWYQQGPGQDPQFLISFYEKMQSDKGSIPDRFSAQQFSDYHSELNMSSLELGDSALYFCASSSTGGSNSPLHFGNGTRLTVT.

This clone has just one count. A read error is the likely source, as a far larger clone sits one nucleotide away. V gene TRBV10-3 combines with J gene TRBJ1-2; D not resolved. The CDR3 sequence is 13 residues long. In germline, CDR1 is ENHRY, CDR2 SYGVKD. Trimming shortened V by 7 bases and J by 1 base, and 10 bases separated the two germline ends. CDR3 sequence: CAINQHHNYGYTF. The CDR3 nucleotides are TGTGCCATCAACCAACACCATAACTATGGCTACACCTTC.

The gene calls are TRBV27 and TRBJ2-3; 7 bases are shared with TRBD2. V shed 3 bases, J shed 0 bases, and the junction held 6 bases outside the gene matches. Germline V gene sequence: CDR1 MNHEY, CDR2 SMNVEV (reference sequence). This CDR3 has 16 amino acids. The CDR3 loop is CASSFLADSSTDTQYF. In DNA, the CDR3 is TGTGCCAGCAGTTTTCTAGCGGACTCGAGCACAGATACGCAGTATTTT.

The genes are TRBV7-6 and TRBJ2-1; maybe TRBD2 (5 bases). The germline CDR1 and CDR2 sequences are SGHVS and FNYEAQ. This CDR3 spans 13 amino acids. The ends were cut back, 11 bases at V and 6 bases at J, with 17 bases in the middle. CDR3 region: CAGRTAGTNEQFF. In DNA form, the CDR3 reads TGTGCCGGGCGTACCGCGGGTACCAATGAGCAGTTCTTC. Variable domain in full (rest from reference TRBV7-6 and TRBJ2-1): GAGVSQSPRYKVTKRGQDVALRCDPISGHVSLYWYRQALGQGPEFLTYFNYEAQQDKSGLPNDRFSAERPEGSISTLTIQRTEQRDSAMYRCAGRTAGTNEQFFGPGTRLTVL.